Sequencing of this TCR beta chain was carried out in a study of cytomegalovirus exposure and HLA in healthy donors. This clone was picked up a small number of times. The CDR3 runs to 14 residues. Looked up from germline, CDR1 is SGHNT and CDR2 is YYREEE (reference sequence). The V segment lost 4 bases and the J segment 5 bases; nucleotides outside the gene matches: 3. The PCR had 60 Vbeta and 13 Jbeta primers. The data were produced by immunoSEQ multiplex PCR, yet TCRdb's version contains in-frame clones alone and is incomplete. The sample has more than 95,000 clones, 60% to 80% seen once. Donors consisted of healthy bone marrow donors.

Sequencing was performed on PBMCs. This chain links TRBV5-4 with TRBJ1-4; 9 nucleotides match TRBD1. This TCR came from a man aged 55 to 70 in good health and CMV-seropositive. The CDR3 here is CASSLDRGNEKLFF. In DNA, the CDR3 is TGTGCCAGCAGCCTGGACAGGGGAAATGAAAAACTGTTTTTT.